One T cell receptor beta chain is described in this entry. This clone was seen a single time. Its target antigen remains unknown. Within one base of it there is no much larger clone, and no base qualities were kept. The CDR3 regions of human TCRbeta chains were analyzed by immunosequencing. From the authors' description of their analysis: TCRs in the repertoires were matched against a reference library of SARS-CoV-2-specific TCRs that had been generated with the MIRA antigen-specificity platform. Breadth was defined as the fraction of unique TCRs that were SARS-CoV-2-associated. Depth was defined as the fraction of total T cells that were SARS-CoV-2-associated. Using the MIRA data, each spike-specific TCR was assigned both to the spike region to which the TCR was reactive and to a CD4 or CD8 class. Log10-transformed breadth and depth values were compared by one-way ANOVA with Sidak's multiple comparisons tests. TCRdb provides this immuneACCESS table in a form limited to in-frame rearrangements. Some clones are lacking; in checked studies, under half of them reflect an unresolved V gene, and why the rest are absent is not known. V and J calls and clone size come straight from that table; D and trimming were deduced from the DNA. The sample table contains more than 90,000 clones; only one count was recorded for approximately 87% of them. Approximately 10% of the sample lies in the top ten.

The sample is drawn from a study of T cell responses to AZD1222 COVID-19 vaccine (dated by TCRdb to the early 2020s). Background for the entire study: A total of 230 to 250 trial participants underwent TCR sequencing, of whom about 210 received two doses of AZD1222 and roughly 25 received two doses of the MenACWY control vaccine. Trial participants were enrolled by age into 18-55, 56-69 and 70-plus year subgroups, with around 150, 28 and 57 TCR-sequenced participants respectively. The paper's findings and limits, for the study overall: Because no samples from the day 14 peak response were available, repertoires could be characterized only after the peak T cell response. Most participants were white British and females outnumbered males, and the authors suggested that clonal diversity may have been underestimated. Reportedly, almost half of the unique spike-specific TCRs recognized epitopes lying outside the regions that are mutated in the B.1.351 and B.1.1.7 variants. In the small 56-69-year group, the increase in depth fell short of significance, most likely because of low power. Conclusions about previously exposed vaccinees are limited, since just five or six AZD1222 recipients were seropositive for SARS-CoV-2 at baseline. Spike-specific TCR breadth and depth rose significantly after two AZD1222 doses compared with day 0 and with MenACWY recipients. CD4 TCRs associated with the vaccine covered the entire spike protein, and the dominant responses were in regions 160-218 and 743-854.

Reading the label with the study, this specimen's time point is: about 28 days (+/-7) after the second vaccine dose. AZD1222 recipients given second doses at about 4 weeks or at about 12 weeks were pooled, since spike-specific TCR depth and breadth were not found to differ between the two schedules. Vaccinee samples came from UK trials COV001 and COV002, including a single-blind randomized controlled phase 2/3 trial of AZD1222 (ChAdOx1 nCoV-19) in healthy adults. For TCRbeta chain sequencing, PBMC samples from trial participants were taken at day 0 and at day 28 after the second dose. Relative to germline, V is 5 bases shorter and J is 4 bases shorter, with 9 bases between their ends. As encoded in the germline V gene, CDR1 is MDHEN while CDR2 is SYDVKM. The CDR3 spans 12 residues, from the cysteine through the phenylalanine. Only CDR3 DNA remains: 36 bases, in frame from the first base.

The sequence came from an adult who received the AZD1222 COVID-19 vaccine. The chain was built from TRBV28 and TRBJ2-7; no D gene is confidently identified. Sample: peripheral blood, taken 28 days after the second AZD1222 dose. The CDR3: CASSPLYYEQYF. The DNA reads as follows: TGTGCCAGCAGTCCCCTCTATTACGAGCAGTACTTC. When the CDR3 is completed using the reference TRBV28 and TRBJ2-7 genes on either side, the full variable domain is DVKVTQSSRYLVKRTGEKVFLECVQDMDHENMFWYRQDPGLGLRLIYFSYDVKMKEKGDIPEGYSVSREKKERFSLILESASTNQTSMYLCASSPLYYEQYFGPGTRLTVT.